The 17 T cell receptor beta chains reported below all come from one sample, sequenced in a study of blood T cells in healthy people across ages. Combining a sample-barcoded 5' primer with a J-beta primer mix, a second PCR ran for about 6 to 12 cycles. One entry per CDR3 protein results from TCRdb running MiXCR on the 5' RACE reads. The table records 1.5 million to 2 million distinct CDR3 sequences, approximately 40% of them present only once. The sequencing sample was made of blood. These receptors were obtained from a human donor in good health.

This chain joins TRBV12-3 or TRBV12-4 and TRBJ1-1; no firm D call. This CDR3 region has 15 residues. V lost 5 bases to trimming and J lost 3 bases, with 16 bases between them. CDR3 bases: TGTGCCAGCAGTCCGAGGCCCCGGAAGGACACTGAAGCTTTCTTT. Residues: CASSPRPRKDTEAFF.

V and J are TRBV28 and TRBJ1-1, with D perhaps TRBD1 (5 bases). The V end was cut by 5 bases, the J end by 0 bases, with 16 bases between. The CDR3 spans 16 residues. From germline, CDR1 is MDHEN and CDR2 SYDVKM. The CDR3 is CASSPRGVLMNTEAFF. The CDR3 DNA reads TGTGCCAGCAGTCCCCGAGGGGTATTAATGAACACTGAAGCTTTCTTT.

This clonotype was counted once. This CDR3 is CASSWSSTGSDTQYF. For the CDR3, the DNA is TGTGCCAGCAGCTGGTCGTCAACAGGTTCAGATACGCAGTATTTT. The chain has TRBV5-4 and TRBJ2-3; TRBD1 might be the D (5 bases). Trimming stripped 3 bases from V and 4 bases from J, with 15 bases between. Per germline, CDR1 SGHNT and CDR2 YYREEE (reference sequence). The CDR3 has 15 residues.

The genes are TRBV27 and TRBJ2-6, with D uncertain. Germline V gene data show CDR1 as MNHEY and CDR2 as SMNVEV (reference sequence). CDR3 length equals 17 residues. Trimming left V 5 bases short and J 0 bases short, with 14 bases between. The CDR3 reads CASSPQLSYSGANVLTF. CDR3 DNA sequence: TGTGCCAGCAGTCCACAACTCTCCTACTCTGGGGCCAACGTCCTGACTTTC.

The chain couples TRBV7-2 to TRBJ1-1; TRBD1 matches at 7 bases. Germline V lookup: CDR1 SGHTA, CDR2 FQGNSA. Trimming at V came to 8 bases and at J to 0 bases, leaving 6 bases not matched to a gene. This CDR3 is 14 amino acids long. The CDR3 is CASGGQFMNTEAFF. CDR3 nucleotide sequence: TGTGCCAGCGGGGGACAGTTCATGAACACTGAAGCTTTCTTT.

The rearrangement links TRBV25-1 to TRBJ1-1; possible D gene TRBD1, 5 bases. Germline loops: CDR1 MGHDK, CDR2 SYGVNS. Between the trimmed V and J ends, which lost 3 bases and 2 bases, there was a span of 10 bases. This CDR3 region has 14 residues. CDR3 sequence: CASSDPGTNTEAFF. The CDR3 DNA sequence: TGTGCCAGCAGTGACCCAGGGACTAACACTGAAGCTTTCTTT.

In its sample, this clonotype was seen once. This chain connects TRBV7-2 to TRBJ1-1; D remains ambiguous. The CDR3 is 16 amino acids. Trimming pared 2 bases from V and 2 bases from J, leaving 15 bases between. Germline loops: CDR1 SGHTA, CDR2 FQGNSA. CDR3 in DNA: TGTGCCAGCAGCTTACCTAGGGCCGGACCCAACACTGAAGCTTTCTTT. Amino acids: CASSLPRAGPNTEAFF.

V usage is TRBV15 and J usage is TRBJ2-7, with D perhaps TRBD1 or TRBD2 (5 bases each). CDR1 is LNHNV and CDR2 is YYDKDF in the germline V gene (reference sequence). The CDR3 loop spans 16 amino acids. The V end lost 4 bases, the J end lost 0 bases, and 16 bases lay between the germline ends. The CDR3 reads CATSTRGTWSSYEQYF. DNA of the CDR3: TGTGCCACCAGCACTCGGGGCACCTGGAGCTCCTACGAGCAGTACTTC.

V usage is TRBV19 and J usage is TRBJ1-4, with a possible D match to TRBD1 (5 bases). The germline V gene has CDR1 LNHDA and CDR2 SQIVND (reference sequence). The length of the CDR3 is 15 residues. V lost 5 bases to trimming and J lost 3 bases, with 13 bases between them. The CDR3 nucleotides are TGTGCCAGTAGTGGGGCGTACCTTGCTAATGAAAAACTGTTTTTT. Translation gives CASSGAYLANEKLFF.

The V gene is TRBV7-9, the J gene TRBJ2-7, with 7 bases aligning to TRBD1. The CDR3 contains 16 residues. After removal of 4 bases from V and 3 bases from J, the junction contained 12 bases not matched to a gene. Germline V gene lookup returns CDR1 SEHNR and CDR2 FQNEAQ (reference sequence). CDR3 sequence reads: CASSSSQGVFFYEQYF. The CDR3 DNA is TGTGCCAGCAGCTCTAGTCAGGGGGTTTTCTTCTACGAGCAGTACTTC.

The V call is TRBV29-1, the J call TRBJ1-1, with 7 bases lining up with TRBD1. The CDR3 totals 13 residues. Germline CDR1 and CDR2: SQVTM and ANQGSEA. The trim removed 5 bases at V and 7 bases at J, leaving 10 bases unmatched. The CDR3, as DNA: TGCAGCGTTTCCCCGACAGGGCGGGATGAAGCTTTCTTT. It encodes CSVSPTGRDEAFF.

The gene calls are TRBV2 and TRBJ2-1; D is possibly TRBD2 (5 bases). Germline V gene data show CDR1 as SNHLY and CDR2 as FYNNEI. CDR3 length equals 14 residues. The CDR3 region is CTLRDPNAPNEQFF. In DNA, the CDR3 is TGTACCTTACGGGATCCGAACGCCCCGAATGAGCAGTTCTTC.

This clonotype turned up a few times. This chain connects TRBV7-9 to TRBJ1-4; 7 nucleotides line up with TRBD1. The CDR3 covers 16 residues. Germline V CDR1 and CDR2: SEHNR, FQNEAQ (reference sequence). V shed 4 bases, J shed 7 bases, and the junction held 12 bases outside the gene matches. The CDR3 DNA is TGTGCCAGCAGCTCCTTATACAGGGGTAGCGGTGAAAAACTGTTTTTT. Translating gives CASSSLYRGSGEKLFF. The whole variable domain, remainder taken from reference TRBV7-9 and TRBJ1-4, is DTGVSQNPRHKITKRGQNVTFRCDPISEHNRLYWYRQTLGQGPEFLTYFQNEAQLEKSRLLSDRFSAERPKGSFSTLEIQRTEQGDSAMYLCASSSLYRGSGEKLFFGSGTQLSVL.

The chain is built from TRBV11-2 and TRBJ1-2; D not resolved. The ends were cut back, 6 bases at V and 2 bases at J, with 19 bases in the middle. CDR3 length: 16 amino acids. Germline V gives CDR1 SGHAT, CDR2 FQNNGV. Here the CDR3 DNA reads TGTGCCAGCAGATCCCTAGGAGGACGTTCAAACTATGGCTACACCTTC. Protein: CASRSLGGRSNYGYTF. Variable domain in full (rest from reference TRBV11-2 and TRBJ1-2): EAGVAQSPRYKIIEKRQSVAFWCNPISGHATLYWYQQILGQGPKLLIQFQNNGVVDDSQLPKDRFSAERLKGVDSTLKIQPAKLEDSAVYLCASRSLGGRSNYGYTFGSGTRLTVV.

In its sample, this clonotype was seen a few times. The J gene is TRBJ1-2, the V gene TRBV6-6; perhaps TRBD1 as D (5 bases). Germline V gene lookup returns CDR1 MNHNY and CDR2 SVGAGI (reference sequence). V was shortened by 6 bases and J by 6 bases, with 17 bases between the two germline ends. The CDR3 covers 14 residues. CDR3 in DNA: TGTGCCAGCAGCCCGGGCGGGACGGGGGATGGCTACACCTTC. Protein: CASSPGGTGDGYTF.

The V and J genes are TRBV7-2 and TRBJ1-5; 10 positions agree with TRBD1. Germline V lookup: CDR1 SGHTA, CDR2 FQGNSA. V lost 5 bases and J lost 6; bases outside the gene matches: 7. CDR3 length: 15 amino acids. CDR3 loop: CASSPGTGDFQPQHF. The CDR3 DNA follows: TGTGCCAGCAGCCCCGGGACAGGGGATTTTCAGCCCCAGCATTTT.

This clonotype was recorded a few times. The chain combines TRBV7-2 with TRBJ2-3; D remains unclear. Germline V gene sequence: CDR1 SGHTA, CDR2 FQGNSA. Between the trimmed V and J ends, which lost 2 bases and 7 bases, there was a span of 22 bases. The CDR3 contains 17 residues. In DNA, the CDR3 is TGTGCCAGCAGCTTAAGTACGAGTCCCCTCCGCCTAAATACGCAGTATTTT. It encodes CASSLSTSPLRLNTQYF.